Listed below are T cell receptor beta chains from one sample, sequenced in a study of T cell clonotyping in hematopoietic cell transplantation. Assay used: immunoSEQ multiplex PCR; TCRdb lists only in-frame clones, some missing. The sample shows about 45,000 clones, around 94% of them seen only once. Sample: peripheral blood mononuclear cells. The source is a woman in her fifties or sixties in good health. Some clones in this sample may be carry-over from other donors' samples. The CDR3 runs from the conserved cysteine through the conserved F or W. The D gene is left open where the match is weak. Only part of the rows carry a size: once, few, many, or a class if the clone is expanded.

V: TRBV7-2; size: NA; D: TRBD2; J: TRBJ2-3; CDR3: CASTSQRGGTDTQYF; DNA: TGTGCCAGCACCTCTCAGCGGGGGGGAACAGATACGCAGTATTTT
V: TRBV7-2; size: NA; D: NA; J: TRBJ2-2; CDR3: CASSYLGPPGELFF; DNA: TGTGCCAGCAGCTACCTGGGTCCTCCTGGGGAGCTGTTTTTT
V: TRBV11-1; size: NA; D: NA; J: TRBJ1-1; CDR3: CASSLGITEAFF; DNA: TGTGCCAGCAGCTTAGGTATCACTGAAGCTTTCTTT
V: TRBV20-1; size: NA; D: NA; J: TRBJ1-1; CDR3: CSASVGLAFF; DNA: TGCAGTGCTAGCGTGGGCTTAGCTTTCTTT
V: TRBV6-1; size: NA; D: NA; J: TRBJ2-2; CDR3: CASSEGFDTGELFF; DNA: TGTGCCAGCAGTGAAGGGTTTGACACCGGGGAGCTGTTTTTT
V: TRBV7-2; size: NA; D: NA; J: TRBJ2-7; CDR3: CASSPTYGATYEQYF; DNA: TGTGCCAGCAGCCCGACTTACGGGGCTACGTACGAGCAGTACTTC
V: TRBV4-1; size: NA; D: TRBD1; J: TRBJ1-5; CDR3: CASSQGTGNSNQPQHF; DNA: TGCGCCAGCAGCCAAGGGACAGGCAATAGCAATCAGCCCCAGCATTTT
V: TRBV29-1; size: NA; D: NA; J: TRBJ1-2; CDR3: CSVAWGGDNGYTF; DNA: TGCAGCGTAGCGTGGGGAGGGGACAACGGCTACACCTTC
V: TRBV19; size: NA; D: NA; J: TRBJ1-4; CDR3: CASSIGGGGGEKLFF; DNA: TGTGCCAGTAGTATAGGAGGCGGGGGTGGTGAAAAACTGTTTTTT
V: TRBV30; size: once; D: NA; J: TRBJ1-1; CDR3: CAWSVLTTMNTEAFF; DNA: TGTGCCTGGAGTGTACTGACTACGATGAACACTGAAGCTTTCTTT